A single sample is the source of the 21 T cell receptor beta chains below, sequenced in a study of T cell repertoires in cytomegalovirus infection. TCRdb itself ran the reads through MiXCR, one entry per CDR3 protein. The sample consists of about 740,000 distinct CDR3 sequences, approximately 40% of them appearing once. The sequencing sample was made of PBMCs. The source is a human donor in good health (CMV status not recorded). Some clones in this sample may be carry-over from other donors' samples.

This sequence joins TRBV5-1 and TRBJ1-1, with unresolved D. V lost 4 bases and J 1 base, leaving 11 bases between the germline ends. Per germline, CDR1 SGHRS and CDR2 YFSETQ. This CDR3 is built from 14 residues. CDR3 sequence reads: CASSDIKGNTEAFF. CDR3 in DNA: TGCGCCAGCAGCGACATTAAGGGGAACACTGAAGCTTTCTTT.

This clonotype was seen more than once but under ten times. The V and J genes are TRBV29-1 and TRBJ2-7; the D gene is possibly TRBD2 (5 bases). V was clipped by 4 bases and J by 2 bases, with 12 bases between them. The CDR3 consists of 13 residues. Germline CDR1 reads SQVTM; CDR2 reads ANQGSEA. CDR3: CSVGPRAAYEQYF. Here the CDR3 DNA reads TGCAGCGTTGGACCTCGAGCGGCCTACGAGCAGTACTTC.

The chain carries TRBV3-1 and TRBJ2-5, with TRBD1 matching 7 bases. The CDR3 consists of 17 residues. Germline V gene sequence: CDR1 LGHDT, CDR2 YNNKEL (reference sequence). The trim removed 0 bases at V and 4 bases at J, leaving 11 bases unmatched. The CDR3 region has the DNA TGTGCCAGCAGCCAAGATCCACCGGGACAGAGGGGAGAGACCCAGTACTTC. Translation: CASSQDPPGQRGETQYF.

As regards this clonotype: This may be a read error, as it is one base from a much larger clone. This chain links TRBV7-6 with TRBJ1-4; D is unresolved. Germline V gene data show CDR1 as SGHVS and CDR2 as FNYEAQ. The CDR3 consists of 18 residues. CDR3 loop: CASSLSHLGAGRNENLFF. Written as DNA, the CDR3 is TGTGCCAGCAGCTTATCACATCTGGGAGCAGGCCGTAATGAAAACCTGTTTTTT.

The V call is TRBV29-1, the J call TRBJ2-1, with D unclear. Germline CDR1 is SQVTM and CDR2 is ANQGSEA. This CDR3 is 12 amino acids long. V lost 4 bases and J lost 9, with 13 bases in between. CDR3 in DNA: TGCAGCGTTGTTGCTGTATACGGTGAGCAGTTCTTC. Its protein product is CSVVAVYGEQFF.

DNA for the CDR3: TGTGCCAGCAGTTCCACAGAACCTGGAAACACCATATATTTT. Protein product: CASSSTEPGNTIYF. The rearrangement joins TRBV11-1 to TRBJ1-3; D gene uncertain. Trimming removed 6 bases at V and 2 bases at J, with 11 bases between. The CDR3 is 14 amino acids. Germline V gene data show CDR1 as SGHAT and CDR2 as FQDESV (reference sequence).

In this sample, this clonotype turned up many times. This chain connects TRBV28 to TRBJ1-1; 7 positions match TRBD1. This CDR3 contains 15 residues. Trimming at V came to 4 bases and at J to 0 bases, leaving 5 bases not matched to a gene. Germline-derived CDR1 and CDR2 are MDHEN and SYDVKM. The DNA of the CDR3 is TGTGCCAGCAGTTCGGGACAGCTAATGAACACTGAAGCTTTCTTT. Translation gives CASSSGQLMNTEAFF.

Regarding this clonotype: A junction end diverges from the germline sequence, so it may reflect a read error. V gene TRBV7-2 combines with J gene TRBJ2-7, with D tentatively TRBD1 or TRBD2 (5 bases each). The CDR3 has 18 amino acids. The germline V gene has CDR1 SGHTA and CDR2 FQGNSA. This CDR3 reads CASSLKGAGAARAYEKYF. The CDR3 DNA follows: TGTGCCAGCAGCTTAAAAGGAGCCGGGGCCGCCCGAGCCTACGAGAAGTACTTC.

The DNA of the CDR3 is TGTGCCAGCAGCTTAACGGCCTTCCAGCCCCAGCATTTT. This sequence encodes CASSLTAFQPQHF. This chain uses TRBV13 with TRBJ1-5, with D unclear. This CDR3 has 13 amino acids. CDR1 PRHDT and CDR2 FYEKMQ come from the germline V gene (reference sequence). The V end lost 2 bases, the J end lost 7 bases, and 9 bases lay between the germline ends.

The chain uses TRBV7-2 and TRBJ2-7; TRBD1 matches at 7 bases. The V gene end was trimmed by 9 bases and the J gene end by 0 bases; junction bases not matched to a gene: 17. Germline V gene sequence: CDR1 SGHTA, CDR2 FQGNSA. CDR3 length equals 17 residues. The CDR3 loop is CARSPLPGQSNSYEQYF. DNA of the CDR3: TGTGCCAGAAGCCCTCTACCGGGACAGAGTAACTCCTACGAGCAGTACTTC.

The genes are TRBV30 and TRBJ1-4; possibly TRBD1 for D (5 bases). The V end lost 2 bases, the J end lost 5 bases, and 21 bases lay between the germline ends. The CDR3 totals 17 residues. Germline V lookup: CDR1 GTSNPN, CDR2 SVGIG (reference sequence). CDR3 in amino acids: CAWSIYGSRASNEKLFF. For the CDR3, the DNA is TGTGCCTGGAGTATATACGGGTCCAGGGCCTCGAATGAAAAACTGTTTTTT.

The chain recombines TRBV20-1 with TRBJ2-7; 12 bases agree with TRBD1. Germline V gene lookup returns CDR1 DFQATT and CDR2 SNEGSKA (reference sequence). CDR3 length: 13 amino acids. V trimming: 5 bases; J trimming: 5 bases; junction bases outside the gene matches: 4. The CDR3 bases are TGCAGTGCTCCCTGGGACAGGGGGCACGAGCAGTACTTC. As protein: CSAPWDRGHEQYF.

This clonotype has just a few counts. The J gene is TRBJ1-4, the V gene TRBV19, with TRBD1 as a possible D gene (5 bases). The germline V and J ends were trimmed by 1 base and 4 bases, with 16 bases remaining between them. Germline lookup yields CDR1 LNHDA and CDR2 SQIVND (reference sequence). CDR3 length equals 17 residues. CDR3 DNA: TGTGCCAGTAGTATAGGGGGACCTGTCAGAGTTAATGAAAAACTGTTTTTT. Protein sequence: CASSIGGPVRVNEKLFF.

This clonotype was recorded only once. The V call is TRBV7-4, the J call TRBJ2-1; 7 nucleotides line up with TRBD2. CDR1 SGHVT and CDR2 SQSDAQ come from the germline V gene. The V gene end was trimmed by 5 bases and the J gene end by 6 bases; junction bases not matched to a gene: 10. CDR3 length: 15 residues. The CDR3 sequence: CASSPSGRESNEQFF. The CDR3 DNA reads as TGTGCCAGCAGCCCGTCTGGGCGGGAGTCCAATGAGCAGTTCTTC.

The V gene is TRBV27, the J gene TRBJ1-6, with D perhaps TRBD1 (5 bases). V lost 0 bases and J lost 7, with 10 bases in between. The germline V gene encodes CDR1 MNHEY and CDR2 SMNVEV (reference sequence). The CDR3 runs 15 residues. CDR3 protein: CASSLSGRVNSPLHF. CDR3 sequence (DNA): TGTGCCAGCAGTTTATCAGGCAGGGTGAATTCACCCCTCCACTTT.

This chain joins TRBV10-3 and TRBJ2-1; D might be TRBD2 (6 bases). This CDR3 spans 15 amino acids. Trimming took 4 bases from V and 8 from J, leaving 18 bases between them. CDR1 and CDR2 from the germline V gene are ENHRY and SYGVKD. CDR3 DNA: TGTGCCATCAGTGGGGTAGTGGGAGGTGTGGATGAGCAGTTCTTC. This sequence encodes CAISGVVGGVDEQFF.

The CDR3 reads CASSQDHQGGDLAKNIQYF. CDR3 in DNA: TGCGCCAGCAGCCAAGATCATCAGGGGGGAGATCTAGCCAAAAACATTCAGTACTTC. This rearrangement joins TRBV4-1 to TRBJ2-4, with D maybe TRBD1 (7 bases). Germline assignment: CDR1 MGHRA and CDR2 YSYEKL. V was clipped by 0 bases and J by 0 bases, with 18 bases between them. The CDR3 spans 19 residues.

J is TRBJ1-5 and V is TRBV7-8; D is possibly TRBD1 (5 bases). The CDR3 totals 17 residues. The germline V gene encodes CDR1 SGHVS and CDR2 FQNEAQ. Trimming pared 4 bases from V and 0 bases from J, leaving 16 bases between. CDR3 protein: CASSSTGFRASNQPQHF. The DNA for the CDR3 is TGTGCCAGCAGCTCAACGGGGTTCAGGGCTAGCAATCAGCCCCAGCATTTT.

The chain employs TRBV6-5 and TRBJ2-1; D may be TRBD1 or TRBD2 (5 bases each). Germline values: CDR1 MNHEY, CDR2 SVGAGI. The CDR3 sequence is 15 residues long. V was trimmed by 5 bases and J by 1 base, leaving 12 bases between them. The DNA of the CDR3 is TGTGCCAGCAGTGAAGGTGGGGGTTCCTACAATGAGCAGTTCTTC. This translates into CASSEGGGSYNEQFF.

To note about this clonotype: Since no conserved phenylalanine or tryptophan closes the CDR3, a read error is the likely cause. The chain joins TRBV19 to TRBJ2-1, with D perhaps TRBD1 (7 bases). The V end was cut by 5 bases, the J end by 0 bases, with 17 bases between. The CDR3 runs to 17 residues. Germline V gene lookup returns CDR1 LNHDA and CDR2 SQIVND (reference sequence). The CDR3 here is CASSWMRDSSSYNEQFV. CDR3 in DNA: TGTGCCAGTAGTTGGATGCGGGACAGTAGCTCCTACAATGAGCAGTTCGTC.

This chain links TRBV5-6 with TRBJ2-3, with D possibly TRBD1 on 6 matching bases. Germline CDR1 reads SGHDT; CDR2 reads YYEEEE. The CDR3 runs to 14 residues. V was pared by 2 bases and J by 5 bases, with 12 bases between. The CDR3 here is CASSFIQGEDTQYF. DNA of the CDR3: TGTGCCAGCAGCTTTATACAGGGAGAAGATACGCAGTATTTT.